Listed below are T cell receptor beta chains from one sample, sequenced in a study of cytomegalovirus exposure and HLA in healthy donors. Here immunoSEQ multiplex PCR was the method, and the copy in TCRdb shows in-frame clones only, minus some. The table shows 150,000 to 200,000 clones, with roughly 71% occurring only once. The sequencing sample was made of PBMCs. Receptors were obtained from a girl aged 5-17 years in good health and CMV-seronegative. CDR3s include the opening cysteine and the closing phenylalanine or tryptophan. The D gene is left open where the match is weak. Only some rows state a clone size, as once, few, many or a class for expanded clones.

clone_size j_call v_call d_call cdr3_aa cdr3_nt
NA TRBJ2-7 TRBV19 NA CASSLRDSYTEQYF TGTGCCAGTAGTCTAAGGGACTCTTATACGGAGCAGTACTTC
NA TRBJ1-2 TRBV6-5 NA CASSSQDSHGYTF TGTGCCAGCAGTTCACAGGACAGTCATGGCTACACCTTC
NA TRBJ1-2 TRBV2 NA CASRSVADIGYGYTF TGTGCCAGCAGGAGCGTGGCGGACATCGGCTATGGCTACACCTTC
NA TRBJ1-6 TRBV28 NA CASSLRQGPYSPLHF TGTGCCAGCAGTTTAAGGCAGGGTCCCTATTCACCCCTCCACTTT
once TRBJ2-5 TRBV2 TRBD1 CAEGGQGQETQYF TGTGCAGAGGGGGGACAGGGTCAAGAGACCCAGTACTTC
NA TRBJ1-6 TRBV28 NA CASSLPLNNSPLHF TGTGCCAGCAGTTTGCCCCTAAATAATTCACCCCTCCACTTT
NA TRBJ2-7 TRBV6-6 NA CASSDPTGEQYF TGTGCCAGCAGTGATCCCACGGGGGAGCAGTACTTC
NA TRBJ2-4 TRBV5-6 NA CASSLEFNSLKNIQYF TGTGCCAGCAGCTTGGAGTTCAACAGTCTCAAAAACATTCAGTACTTC
NA TRBJ2-2 TRBV6-5 TRBD1 CATAAGQGHTGELFF TGTGCCACCGCAGCGGGACAGGGTCACACCGGGGAGCTGTTTTTT
few TRBJ2-1 TRBV13 TRBD2 CASSLRVGTGGSDEQFF TGTGCCAGCAGCTTAAGGGTGGGGACGGGGGGAAGCGATGAGCAGTTCTTC
NA TRBJ1-2 TRBV6-5 NA CASIGPGNNYGYTF TGTGCCAGCATAGGGCCAGGGAATAACTATGGCTACACCTTC
NA TRBJ2-2 TRBV7-3 TRBD2 CASSLRVRLAGSGELFF TGTGCCAGCAGCTTAAGAGTTCGTCTAGCGGGGTCGGGGGAGCTGTTTTTT
few TRBJ2-7 TRBV6-5 TRBD1 CASSYSRDRGYEQYF TGTGCCAGCAGTTACTCTAGGGACAGGGGGTACGAGCAGTACTTC
NA TRBJ2-3 TRBV7-9 TRBD2 CASSGFKGQTSATDTQYF TGTGCCAGCAGCGGATTCAAGGGGCAGACTAGCGCCACAGATACGCAGTATTTT
NA TRBJ1-6 TRBV2 NA CAIHRAGAGDSPLHF TGTGCCATCCATAGAGCGGGAGCCGGGGATTCACCCCTCCACTTT
NA TRBJ1-1 TRBV6-1 NA CASSEFETGVNTEAFF TGTGCCAGCAGTGAATTCGAGACAGGAGTGAACACTGAAGCTTTCTTT
NA TRBJ2-3 TRBV5-6 NA CASRQPGGPDTQYF TGTGCCAGCAGACAACCGGGGGGCCCAGATACGCAGTATTTT
medium-sized TRBJ1-2 TRBV19 NA CASGAGGVGYTF TGTGCCAGCGGCGCCGGGGGGGTCGGCTACACCTTC
NA TRBJ2-7 TRBV7-3 TRBD1 CASQGQGAYEQYF TGTGCCTCTCAGGGACAGGGCGCCTACGAGCAGTACTTC
many TRBJ1-2 TRBV14 TRBD1 CASSQYRTGSDGYTF TGTGCCAGCAGCCAATATCGGACAGGGAGCGACGGCTACACCTTC
NA TRBJ1-5 TRBV4-2 NA CASRGDYSNQPQHF TGTGCCAGCAGAGGGGATTATAGCAATCAGCCCCAGCATTTT
NA TRBJ1-1 TRBV5-1 NA CASSLTENTEAFF TGCGCCAGCAGCTTGACAGAGAACACTGAAGCTTTCTTT
once TRBJ1-2 TRBV5-6 TRBD1 CARRTGTVNYGYTF TGTGCCAGACGAACCGGGACAGTGAACTATGGCTACACCTTC
few TRBJ2-2 TRBV29-1 TRBD1 CSGRQGSNTGELFF TGCAGCGGGAGACAGGGTTCGAACACCGGGGAGCTGTTTTTT
NA TRBJ1-4 TRBV5-1 NA CASSPGATNEKLFF TGCGCCAGCAGCCCGGGGGCAACTAATGAAAAACTGTTTTTT
NA TRBJ2-1 TRBV27 NA CASSYGGVYNEQFF TGTGCCAGCAGTTACGGGGGAGTATACAATGAGCAGTTCTTC
NA TRBJ1-5 TRBV27 NA CASNNGGWDQPQHF TGTGCCAGCAACAATGGGGGCTGGGACCAGCCCCAGCATTTT
NA TRBJ2-7 TRBV27 NA CASSFGGPNEQYF TGTGCCAGCAGTTTTGGGGGCCCTAACGAGCAGTACTTC
NA TRBJ1-1 TRBV2 NA CASSGGVMNTEAFF TGTGCCAGCAGTGGAGGCGTCATGAACACTGAAGCTTTCTTT
NA TRBJ2-1 TRBV2 NA CASSEGAGDEQFF TGTGCCAGCAGTGAGGGGGCGGGGGATGAGCAGTTCTTC
NA TRBJ2-5 TRBV9 NA CARGAHRAQETQYF TGTGCCAGGGGGGCCCACAGAGCCCAAGAGACCCAGTACTTC
few TRBJ2-3 TRBV6-5 TRBD2 CASRRGGRTDTQYF TGTGCCAGCAGGCGGGGGGGACGCACAGATACGCAGTATTTT
NA TRBJ2-5 TRBV5-6 TRBD1 CASSFDRGRQETQYF TGTGCCAGCAGCTTCGACAGGGGTCGACAAGAGACCCAGTACTTC
NA TRBJ2-5 TRBV9 TRBD2 CASSVEELAGEETQYF TGTGCCAGCAGCGTAGAGGAACTAGCGGGGGAAGAGACCCAGTACTTC
NA TRBJ2-3 TRBV9 TRBD1 CASSVEGRGPSGTDTQYF TGTGCCAGCAGCGTGGAGGGCAGGGGGCCCTCCGGCACAGATACGCAGTATTTT
NA TRBJ1-1 TRBV5-6 NA CARLGEGEPHNTEAFF TGTGCCCGCCTAGGGGAGGGAGAACCTCATAACACTGAAGCTTTCTTT
NA TRBJ1-5 TRBV19 TRBD1 CASSVGQGANQPQHF TGTGCCAGTAGTGTGGGACAGGGGGCCAATCAGCCCCAGCATTTT
few TRBJ1-5 TRBV6-1 TRBD1 CASSENQGAQPQHF TGTGCCAGCAGTGAGAATCAGGGGGCACAGCCCCAGCATTTT